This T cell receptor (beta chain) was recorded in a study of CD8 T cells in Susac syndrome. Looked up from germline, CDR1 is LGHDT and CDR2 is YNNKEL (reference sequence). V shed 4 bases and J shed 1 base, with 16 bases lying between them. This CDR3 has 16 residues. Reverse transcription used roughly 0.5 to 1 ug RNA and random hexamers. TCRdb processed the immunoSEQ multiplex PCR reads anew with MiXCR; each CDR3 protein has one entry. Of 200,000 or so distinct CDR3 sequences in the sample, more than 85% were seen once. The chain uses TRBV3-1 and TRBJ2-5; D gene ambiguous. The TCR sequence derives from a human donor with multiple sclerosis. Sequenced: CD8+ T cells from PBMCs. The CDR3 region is CASSPTLTETQETQYF. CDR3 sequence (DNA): TGTGCCAGCAGCCCTACGTTGACCGAGACCCAAGAGACCCAGTACTTC.